The T cell receptor (beta chain) under discussion was sequenced for a study of T cell changes during pregnancy in multiple sclerosis (dated by TCRdb to between 2018 and 2021). Regarding the complete study: In women with multiple sclerosis, the researchers looked at how the T cell repertoire shifted as pregnancy progressed.

Turning to this clone: Its antigen has not been determined. Base-call qualities are not available, and no considerably larger clone is one nucleotide away.

The receptor library was made with the immunoSEQ multiplex PCR assay. As stored in TCRdb, this immuneACCESS dataset retains in-frame rearrangements with V and J assigned. A fraction of the clones does not appear; measured against another copy, unresolved V genes explain less than half of the discrepancy, and the remainder lacks a known reason. The sample includes more than 45,000 clones, with 92% observed a single time. The ten largest clonotypes hold about 0.6% of the sample. The clonotype originates from a female donor with multiple sclerosis, enrolled in a pregnancy study. This specimen was CD4+ T cells from peripheral blood mononuclear cells, taken after pregnancy.

This receptor has the CDR3 CASSLVSGLPYNEQFF. The nucleotide sequence is TGTGCCAGCAGCTTAGTGAGCGGACTCCCCTACAATGAGCAGTTCTTC. The chain links TRBV7-3 with TRBJ2-1, and possibly TRBD2, on 5 matching bases. The germline ends are 13 bases apart after V is trimmed by 2 bases and J by 2 bases. CDR1 and CDR2, per the germline V gene, are SGHTA and FQGTGA. The CDR3 goes from the cysteine to the phenylalanine over 16 residues. Only CDR3 DNA remains: 48 bases, in frame from the first base.